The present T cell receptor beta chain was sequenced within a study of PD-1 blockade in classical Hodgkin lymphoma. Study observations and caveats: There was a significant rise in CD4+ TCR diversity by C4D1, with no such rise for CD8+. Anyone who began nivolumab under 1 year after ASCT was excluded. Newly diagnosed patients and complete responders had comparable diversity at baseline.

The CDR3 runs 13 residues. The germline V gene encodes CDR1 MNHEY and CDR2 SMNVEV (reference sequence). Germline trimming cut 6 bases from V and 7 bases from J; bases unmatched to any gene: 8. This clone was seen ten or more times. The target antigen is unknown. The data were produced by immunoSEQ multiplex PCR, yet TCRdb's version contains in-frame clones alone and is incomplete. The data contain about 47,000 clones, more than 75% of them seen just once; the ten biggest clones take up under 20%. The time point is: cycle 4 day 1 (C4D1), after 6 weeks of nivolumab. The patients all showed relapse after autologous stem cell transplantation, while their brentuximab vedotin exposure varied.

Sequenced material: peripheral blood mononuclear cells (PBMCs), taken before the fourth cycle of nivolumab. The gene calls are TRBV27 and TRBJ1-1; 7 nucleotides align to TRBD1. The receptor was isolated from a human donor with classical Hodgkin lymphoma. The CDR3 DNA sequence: TGTGCCAGCAGCCCTACCAGACAGGGTGAAGCTTTCTTT. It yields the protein CASSPTRQGEAFF.